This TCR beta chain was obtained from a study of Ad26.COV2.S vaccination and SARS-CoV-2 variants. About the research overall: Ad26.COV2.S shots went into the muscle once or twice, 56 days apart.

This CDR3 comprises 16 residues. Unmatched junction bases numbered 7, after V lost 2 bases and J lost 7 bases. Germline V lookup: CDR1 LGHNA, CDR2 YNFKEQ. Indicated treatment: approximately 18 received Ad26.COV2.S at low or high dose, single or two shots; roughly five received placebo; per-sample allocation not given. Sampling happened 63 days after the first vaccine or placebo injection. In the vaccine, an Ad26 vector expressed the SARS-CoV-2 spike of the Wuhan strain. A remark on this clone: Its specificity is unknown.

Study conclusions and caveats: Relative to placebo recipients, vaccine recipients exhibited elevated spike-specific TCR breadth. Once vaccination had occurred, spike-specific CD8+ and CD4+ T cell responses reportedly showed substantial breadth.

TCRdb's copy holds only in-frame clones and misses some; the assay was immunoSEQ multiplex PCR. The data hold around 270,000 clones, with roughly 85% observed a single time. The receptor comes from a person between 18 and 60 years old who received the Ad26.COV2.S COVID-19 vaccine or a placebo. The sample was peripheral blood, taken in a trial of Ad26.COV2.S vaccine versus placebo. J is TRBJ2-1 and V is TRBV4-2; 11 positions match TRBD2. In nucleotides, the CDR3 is TGTGCCAGCAGCCAACGGGCTAGCGGGGGGACTAATGAGCAGTTCTTC. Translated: CASSQRASGGTNEQFF.